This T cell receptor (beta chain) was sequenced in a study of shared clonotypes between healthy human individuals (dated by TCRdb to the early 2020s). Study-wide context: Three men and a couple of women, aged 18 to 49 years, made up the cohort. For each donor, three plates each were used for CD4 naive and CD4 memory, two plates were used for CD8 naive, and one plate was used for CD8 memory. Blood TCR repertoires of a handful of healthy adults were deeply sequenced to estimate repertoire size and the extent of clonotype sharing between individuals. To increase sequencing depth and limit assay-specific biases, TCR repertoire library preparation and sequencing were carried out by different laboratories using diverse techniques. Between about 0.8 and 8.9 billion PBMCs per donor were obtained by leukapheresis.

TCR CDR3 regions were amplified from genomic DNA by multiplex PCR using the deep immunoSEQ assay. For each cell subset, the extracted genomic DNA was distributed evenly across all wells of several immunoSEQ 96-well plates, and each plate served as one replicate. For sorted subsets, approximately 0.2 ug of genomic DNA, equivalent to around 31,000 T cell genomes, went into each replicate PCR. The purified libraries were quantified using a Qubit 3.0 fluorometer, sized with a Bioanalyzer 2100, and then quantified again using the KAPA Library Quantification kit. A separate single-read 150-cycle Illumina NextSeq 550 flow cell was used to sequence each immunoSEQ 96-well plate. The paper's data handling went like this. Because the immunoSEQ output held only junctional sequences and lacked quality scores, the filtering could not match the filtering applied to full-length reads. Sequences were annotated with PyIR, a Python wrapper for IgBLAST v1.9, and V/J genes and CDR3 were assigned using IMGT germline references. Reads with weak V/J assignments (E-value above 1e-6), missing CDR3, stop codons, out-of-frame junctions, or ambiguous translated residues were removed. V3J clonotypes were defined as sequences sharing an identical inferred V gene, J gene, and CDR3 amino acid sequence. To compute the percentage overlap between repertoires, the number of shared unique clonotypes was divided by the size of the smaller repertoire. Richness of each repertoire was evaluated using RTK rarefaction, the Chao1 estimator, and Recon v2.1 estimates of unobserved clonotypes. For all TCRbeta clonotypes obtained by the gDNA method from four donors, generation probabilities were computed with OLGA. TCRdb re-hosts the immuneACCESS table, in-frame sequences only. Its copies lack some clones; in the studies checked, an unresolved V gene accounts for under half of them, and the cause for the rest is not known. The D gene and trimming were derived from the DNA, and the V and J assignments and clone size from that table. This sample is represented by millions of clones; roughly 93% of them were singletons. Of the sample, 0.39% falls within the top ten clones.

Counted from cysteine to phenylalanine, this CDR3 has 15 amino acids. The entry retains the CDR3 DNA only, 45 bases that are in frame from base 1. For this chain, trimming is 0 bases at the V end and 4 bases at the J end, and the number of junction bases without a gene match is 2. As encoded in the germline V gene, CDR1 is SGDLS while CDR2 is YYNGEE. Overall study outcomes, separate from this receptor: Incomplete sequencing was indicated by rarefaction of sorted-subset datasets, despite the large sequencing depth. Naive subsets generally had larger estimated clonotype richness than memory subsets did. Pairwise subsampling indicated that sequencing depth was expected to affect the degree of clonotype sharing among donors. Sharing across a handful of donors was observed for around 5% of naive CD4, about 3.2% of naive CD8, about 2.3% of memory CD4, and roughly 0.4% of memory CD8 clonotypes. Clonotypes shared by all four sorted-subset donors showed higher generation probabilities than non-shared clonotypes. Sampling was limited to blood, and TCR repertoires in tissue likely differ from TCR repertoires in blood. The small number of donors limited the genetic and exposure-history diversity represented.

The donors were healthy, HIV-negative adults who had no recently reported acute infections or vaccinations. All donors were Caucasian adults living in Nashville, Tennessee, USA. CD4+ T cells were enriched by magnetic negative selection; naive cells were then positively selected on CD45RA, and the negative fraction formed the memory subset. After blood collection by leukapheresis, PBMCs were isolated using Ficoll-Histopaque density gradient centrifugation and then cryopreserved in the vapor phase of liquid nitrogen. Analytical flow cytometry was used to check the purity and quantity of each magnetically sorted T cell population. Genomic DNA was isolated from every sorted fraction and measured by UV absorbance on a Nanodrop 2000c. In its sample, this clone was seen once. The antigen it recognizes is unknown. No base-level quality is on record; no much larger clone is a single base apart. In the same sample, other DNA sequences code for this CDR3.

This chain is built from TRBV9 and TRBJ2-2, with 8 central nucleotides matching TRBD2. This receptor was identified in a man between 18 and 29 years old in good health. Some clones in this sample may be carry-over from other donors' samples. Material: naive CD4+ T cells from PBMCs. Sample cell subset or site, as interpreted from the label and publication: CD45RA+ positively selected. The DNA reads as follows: TGTGCCAGCAGCGTAGACGGGAGGGTCACCGGGGAGCTGTTTTTT. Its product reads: CASSVDGRVTGELFF.